The 4 T cell receptor beta chains listed next were all sequenced from one sample in a study of glioma-infiltrating T cells after dendritic cell vaccination. Generated by immunoSEQ multiplex PCR, the TCRdb table keeps only in-frame clones and is missing some. The table records approximately 90,000 clones, about 84% of them present only once. Specimen: blood, collected before dendritic cell vaccination. These receptors all stem from a human donor with glioblastoma.

This clone was recorded once. The rearrangement links TRBV2 to TRBJ2-2, with 10 bases lining up with TRBD1. This CDR3 has 14 residues. V trimming: 8 bases; J trimming: 5 bases; junction bases outside the gene matches: 5. The germline gives CDR1 SNHLY, CDR2 FYNNEI. DNA of the CDR3: TGTGCCAGCGCCGACAGGGGGCGGACCGGGGAGCTGTTTTTT. This codes for CASADRGRTGELFF.

The J gene is TRBJ2-5, the V gene TRBV5-6, with no clear D. From germline, CDR1 is SGHDT and CDR2 YYEEEE. Trimming took off 1 base at V and 2 bases at J, with 15 bases between the two ends. The CDR3 is 16 residues long. The CDR3 is CASSLSGSRLQETQYF. The CDR3 DNA is TGTGCCAGCAGCTTGTCTGGGTCCAGGCTTCAAGAGACCCAGTACTTC.

This clone was seen a handful of times. The chain couples TRBV29-1 to TRBJ1-1, with 7 bases identical to TRBD1. Looked up from germline, CDR1 is SQVTM and CDR2 is ANQGSEA. Losses at the gene ends were 4 bases for V and 1 base for J; bases not matched to a gene: 0. This CDR3 spans 12 amino acids. This CDR3 is CSVGTGNTEAFF. The CDR3 region has the DNA TGCAGCGTTGGGACAGGGAACACTGAAGCTTTCTTT.

This clone has only one observation. The chain couples TRBV7-6 to TRBJ2-5; TRBD1 matches 8 bases. The CDR3 is 15 residues long. Germline V gives CDR1 SGHVS, CDR2 FNYEAQ. Trimming at V came to 3 bases and at J to 5 bases, leaving 8 bases not matched to a gene. The CDR3 sequence: CASSFGQGLGETQYF. DNA of the CDR3: TGTGCCAGCAGCTTCGGACAGGGTTTAGGGGAGACCCAGTACTTC.